Reported below is one TCR beta chain. The antigen it binds to is not known. Base qualities are not recorded, but no much larger clone differs from it by a single base. The sample comes from a study of shared clonotypes between healthy human individuals (dated by TCRdb to the early 2020s). Broadly, across the study: The cohort included a few men and two women between 18 and 49 years of age. For each donor, three plates each were used for CD4 naive and CD4 memory, two plates were used for CD8 naive, and one plate was used for CD8 memory. To estimate repertoire size and how much clonotype sharing occurs between individuals, the study deeply sequenced the blood TCR repertoires of about five healthy adults. Libraries were prepared and TCR repertoires were sequenced by different laboratories using diverse techniques, in order to increase sequencing depth and limit assay-specific biases. Per donor, leukapheresis produced somewhere between about 0.94 and 9.5 billion PBMCs.

General findings and caveats noted by the study authors: About 5% of naive CD4, around 3.5% of naive CD8, roughly 2.4% of memory CD4, and about 0.4% of memory CD8 clonotypes were shared across several donors. Based on pairwise subsampling, the degree of clonotype sharing among donors was expected to be affected by sequencing depth. Because the study included a small number of donors, the genetic and exposure-history diversity represented was limited. Naive subsets generally had larger estimated clonotype richness than memory subsets did. Sampling was restricted to blood, and TCR repertoires in tissues likely differ from the TCR repertoires found in blood. Even with the large sequencing depth, rarefaction of the sorted-subset datasets indicated that sequencing was incomplete. Compared with non-shared clonotypes, clonotypes shared by all four sorted-subset donors had higher generation probabilities.

Using the deep immunoSEQ assay, multiplex PCR amplified TCR CDR3 regions from genomic DNA. Extracted genomic DNA from each cell subset was spread evenly across all wells of several immunoSEQ 96-well plates, with each plate serving as a replicate. For sorted subsets, approximately 210 ng of genomic DNA, equivalent to roughly 33,000 T cell genomes, went into each replicate PCR. Purified libraries were quantified with a Qubit 3.0 fluorometer, sized on a Bioanalyzer 2100, and re-quantified with the KAPA Library Quantification kit. Every immunoSEQ 96-well plate was sequenced on a separate single-read 150-cycle Illumina NextSeq 550 flow cell. In the original analysis: Because only junctional sequences without quality scores were contained in the immunoSEQ output, filtering matching that applied to full-length reads could not be performed. Sequences were annotated with PyIR, a Python wrapper for IgBLAST v1.9, and V/J genes and CDR3 were assigned using IMGT germline references. Any read was removed if the V/J assignment was weak (E-value above 1e-6), the CDR3 was missing, or the read contained stop codons, out-of-frame junctions, or ambiguous translated residues. A V3J clonotype was defined by an identical inferred V gene, J gene, and CDR3 amino acid sequence. Percentage overlap between repertoires was calculated by dividing the number of shared unique clonotypes by the size of the smaller repertoire. Repertoire richness was assessed with RTK rarefaction, the Chao1 estimator, and Recon v2.1 estimates of unobserved clonotypes. OLGA was used to compute generation probabilities for all TCRbeta clonotypes that the gDNA method yielded from a handful of donors. Drawn from immuneACCESS, this table holds only the in-frame rearrangements with V and J called that TCRdb kept. Clones are partly lost; checked studies trace under half to an unresolved V gene and leave the rest unexplained. V, J and clone size were drawn from that table, and D and trimming were deduced from the DNA. Within this sample are roughly 570,000 clones, with roughly 98% of them counted one time only. The top ten clones comprise 0.3% to 0.35% of the sample.

CD8 naive samples were obtained by positive selection for CCR7 among CD45RO-negative cells, yielding a CD45RA+CCR7+ population from which TemRA cells were excluded. The donors were healthy, HIV-negative adults who had no recently reported acute infections or vaccinations. All donors were Caucasian adults living in Nashville, Tennessee, USA. Blood was collected by leukapheresis, and PBMCs were isolated by Ficoll-Histopaque density gradient centrifugation and then cryopreserved in liquid nitrogen vapor phase. Analytical flow cytometry was used to check the purity and quantity of every magnetically sorted T cell population. Each sorted fraction had its genomic DNA isolated and then quantified by UV absorbance on a Nanodrop 2000c. The junction shows trimming of 5 bases on V and 4 bases on J, plus 13 bases between the germline ends. The germline V gene (reference sequence) specifies SEHNR as CDR1 and FQNEAQ as CDR2. The cysteine opens and the phenylalanine closes a CDR3 of 14 amino acids. The CDR3 DNA has 42 bases and is translated from base 1.

In this chain, TRBV7-9 is recombined with TRBJ2-3, with the D gene not confidently named. The origin of this receptor is a man aged 30 to 45 in good health. Sequencing was performed on naive CD8+ T cells sorted from blood. The sample's cell subset or site, from its label and the paper: CD45RA+CCR7+. The nucleotides read TGTGCCAGCAGCCCTGGGGTAGAAGCAGATACGCAGTATTTT. This translates into CASSPGVEADTQYF.